Sequencing of this T cell receptor beta chain was carried out in a study of T cell responses to AZD1222 COVID-19 vaccine. Study-level information: Doses given second, at about 4 or about 12 weeks, were pooled.

The study, taken as a whole, reports: After two AZD1222 doses, spike-specific TCR breadth and depth rose versus day 0. Spike-spanning, vaccine-associated CD4 TCRs were dominant at 160-218 and 743-854.

Notes on this clone: Antigen specificity is unknown.

Clones were read by immunoSEQ multiplex PCR, and TCRdb kept only the in-frame ones, dropping some. The sample includes 150,000 or so clones, 90% to 95% of them seen just once. CDR1 and CDR2 (germline): SGHDT, YYEEEE. The V segment lost 0 bases and the J segment 4 bases; nucleotides outside the gene matches: 6. This CDR3 is built from 15 residues. This sample comprised peripheral blood, obtained on day 0 of AZD1222 vaccination. The receptor was derived from an adult in good health. J is TRBJ2-7 and V is TRBV5-6; 8 bases are shared with TRBD1. The CDR3 DNA sequence: TGTGCCAGCAGCTTGGGAGCAGGGGGCGCATACGAGCAGTACTTC. Protein product: CASSLGAGGAYEQYF.